One and the same sample provided the 28 T cell receptor beta chains below, sequenced in a study of blood T cell repertoires in COVID-19. Measured with immunoSEQ multiplex PCR; TCRdb has only the in-frame clones, and not every one. The data hold about 160,000 clones, with around 75% observed a single time. Source material: peripheral blood. All receptors come from a woman of 80 years or more with acute or convalescent COVID-19.

The V gene is TRBV27, the J gene TRBJ1-6; a possible D gene is TRBD1 (5 bases). Germline V CDR1 and CDR2: MNHEY, SMNVEV (reference sequence). The CDR3 length is 16 residues. V dropped 2 bases and J dropped 3 bases, with 11 bases sitting between them. The CDR3 nucleotides are TGTGCCAGCAGTTTAACAGGACCCGTCTATAATTCACCCCTCCACTTT. Residues: CASSLTGPVYNSPLHF.

The CDR3, as DNA: TGTGCCAGCAGGGGCGGGGAGAGGGGATATAATTCACCCCTCCACTTT. Translation: CASRGGERGYNSPLHF. V gene TRBV2 combines with J gene TRBJ1-6; tentatively, D is TRBD1 (5 bases). Looked up from germline, CDR1 is SNHLY and CDR2 is FYNNEI. The length of the CDR3 is 16 residues. V lost 6 bases and J 4 bases, leaving 16 bases between the germline ends.

The CDR3 loop reads CASSATTYEQYF. CDR3 in DNA: TGTGCCAGCAGCGCGACTACCTACGAGCAGTACTTC. The chain uses TRBV4-2 and TRBJ2-7, with D perhaps TRBD2 (5 bases). The V gene's germline CDR1 is LGHNA and CDR2 YNFKEQ. With 5 bases removed from V and 2 bases from J, the gap between germline ends came to 7 bases. The CDR3 has 12 residues.

The chain combines TRBV10-2 with TRBJ1-3; 7 bases fit TRBD1. V lost 0 bases, J lost 0 bases, and 5 bases stayed unmatched. Germline V CDR1 and CDR2: WSHSY, SAAADI. There are 17 residues in the CDR3. In DNA, the CDR3 is TGCGCCAGCAGTGAGTCTAGAAGGGGGCACTCTGGAAACACCATATATTTT. It specifies CASSESRRGHSGNTIYF.

This clone has at least ten counts. The J gene is TRBJ2-7, the V gene TRBV6-5; TRBD2 matches at 10 bases. CDR1 and CDR2 (germline): MNHEY, SVGAGI. Germline trimming cut 0 bases from V and 2 bases from J; bases unmatched to any gene: 4. CDR3 length: 16 amino acids. The CDR3 protein is CASSYSLAGETYEQYF. The DNA of the CDR3 is TGTGCCAGCAGTTACTCGCTAGCGGGAGAAACCTACGAGCAGTACTTC.

This clone came up a few times. As DNA, the CDR3 is TGTGCCTGGAATCAGAGGGCTAATGAAAAACTGTTTTTT. Translated, it gives CAWNQRANEKLFF. The rearrangement joins TRBV30 to TRBJ1-4; unclear D gene. This CDR3 is built from 13 residues. V was shortened by 4 bases and J by 3 bases, with 9 bases between the two germline ends. Germline CDR1 reads GTSNPN; CDR2 reads SVGIG (reference sequence).

The rearrangement joins TRBV6-5 to TRBJ1-2, with D possibly being TRBD1 (6 bases). The CDR3 totals 15 residues. Germline V lookup: CDR1 MNHEY, CDR2 SVGAGI. Trimming took off 0 bases at V and 4 bases at J, with 12 bases between the two ends. The CDR3 spells CASSYSRGGGYGYTF. In DNA form, the CDR3 reads TGTGCCAGCAGTTACTCGAGAGGGGGGGGCTATGGCTACACCTTC.

J is TRBJ2-1 and V is TRBV13; D is perhaps TRBD1 (5 bases). Germline values: CDR1 PRHDT, CDR2 FYEKMQ (reference sequence). CDR3 length: 15 amino acids. The ends were cut back, 0 bases at V and 6 bases at J, with 12 bases in the middle. CDR3 DNA sequence: TGTGCCAGCAGCTTAGGCGACAGACAAACCAATGAGCAGTTCTTC. Protein: CASSLGDRQTNEQFF. Full variable domain (outside the CDR3, taken from reference TRBV13 and TRBJ2-1): AAGVIQSPRHLIKEKRETATLKCYPIPRHDTVYWYQQGPGQDPQFLISFYEKMQSDKGSIPDRFSAQQFSDYHSELNMSSLELGDSALYFCASSLGDRQTNEQFFGPGTRLTVL.

The chain employs TRBV3-1 (or the pseudogene TRBV3-2) and TRBJ1-2; D unclear. V gave up 1 base and J gave up 0 bases, with 6 bases separating them. This CDR3 comprises 14 residues. CDR1 and CDR2 from the germline V gene are LGHDT and YNNKEL (reference sequence). The CDR3: CASSQALANYGYTF. Written as DNA, the CDR3 is TGTGCCAGCAGCCAAGCTCTAGCTAACTATGGCTACACCTTC.

The V and J genes are TRBV4-1 and TRBJ2-2, with 9 bases identical to TRBD2. J gave up 7 bases and V 7 bases, and 10 bases lay outside the gene matches. Germline CDR1 and CDR2: MGHRA and YSYEKL. This CDR3 is built from 15 residues. In DNA, the CDR3 is TGCGCCAGCAAAAGGCTAGCGGGGAGTAGCGGGGAGCTGTTTTTT. Protein: CASKRLAGSSGELFF.

The count of this clone is one. The V gene is TRBV18, the J gene TRBJ1-1; D gene ambiguous. The CDR3 contains 14 residues. The germline V gene has CDR1 KGHSH and CDR2 LQKENI. Between the trimmed V and J ends, which lost 0 bases and 5 bases, there was a span of 10 bases. Written as DNA, the CDR3 is TGTGCCAGCTCACCACCGTCGACTCGTACTGAAGCTTTCTTT. Translating gives CASSPPSTRTEAFF.

This clone was recorded only once. The gene calls are TRBV18 and TRBJ2-3, with TRBD2 matching 12 bases. The V gene's germline CDR1 is KGHSH and CDR2 LQKENI. This CDR3 has 16 amino acids. With 3 bases clipped from V and 1 base from J, the junction kept 2 bases outside the gene matches. CDR3 in DNA: TGTGCCAGCTCACCTCGGACTAGCGGGGGCACAGATACGCAGTATTTT. Translation: CASSPRTSGGTDTQYF.

The V call is TRBV5-1, the J call TRBJ2-7; 9 nucleotides agree with TRBD2. Germline V gene sequence: CDR1 SGHRS, CDR2 YFSETQ. The CDR3 extends over 13 amino acids. J gave up 5 bases and V 7 bases, and 7 bases lay outside the gene matches. In DNA, the CDR3 is TGCGCCAGCCGTGCTAGCGGGAAGAACGAGCAGTACTTC. Its translation: CASRASGKNEQYF.

The chain uses TRBV19 and TRBJ2-7, with D perhaps TRBD1 (5 bases). CDR3 length equals 14 residues. The V gene's germline CDR1 is LNHDA and CDR2 SQIVND (reference sequence). Trimming cost V 6 bases and J 1 base, with 13 bases left between them. This CDR3 reads CASRLGPGSYEQYF. The CDR3 bases are TGTGCCAGTAGGCTGGGGCCAGGTTCCTACGAGCAGTACTTC.

The gene calls are TRBV30 and TRBJ2-2; D perhaps matches TRBD1 (5 bases). Germline CDR1 is GTSNPN and CDR2 is SVGIG (reference sequence). This CDR3 has 13 amino acids. V lost 4 bases to trimming and J lost 1 base, with 7 bases between them. CDR3 in DNA: TGTGCCTGGACAACAGGGAACACCGGGGAGCTGTTTTTT. It codes for CAWTTGNTGELFF.

The table lists this clone with a few counts. The chain joins TRBV28 to TRBJ1-5; D is uncertain. The length of the CDR3 is 13 residues. V gave up 7 bases and J gave up 2 bases, with 9 bases separating them. Germline assignment: CDR1 MDHEN and CDR2 SYDVKM. The CDR3 spells CASTGLGNQPQHF. CDR3 sequence (DNA): TGTGCCAGCACAGGCCTCGGCAATCAGCCCCAGCATTTT.

The CDR3 DNA reads as TGTGCCAGCAGTTCCCCGGGAGGGGGTTTTGGGGGAAACACCATATATTTT. Translation: CASSSPGGGFGGNTIYF. The V call is TRBV28, the J call TRBJ1-3; D might be TRBD1 (6 bases). This CDR3 is built from 17 residues. Germline CDR1 reads MDHEN; CDR2 reads SYDVKM. Trimming cost V 4 bases and J 4 bases, with 20 bases left between them.

This chain uses TRBV19 with TRBJ2-1; 8 positions match TRBD2. Germline V gene data show CDR1 as LNHDA and CDR2 as SQIVND (reference sequence). The CDR3 loop spans 15 amino acids. V trimming: 1 base; J trimming: 5 bases; junction bases outside the gene matches: 4. CDR3 in amino acids: CASSIAGGPNNEQFF. CDR3 bases: TGTGCCAGTAGTATAGCGGGAGGGCCTAACAATGAGCAGTTCTTC. Full variable domain (remainder filled in from reference TRBV19 and TRBJ2-1): DGGITQSPKYLFRKEGQNVTLSCEQNLNHDAMYWYRQDPGQGLRLIYYSQIVNDFQKGDIAEGYSVSREKKESFPLTVTSAQKNPTAFYLCASSIAGGPNNEQFFGPGTRLTVL.

The chain recombines TRBV15 with TRBJ1-3; 10 bases line up with TRBD1. Germline CDR1 LNHNV, CDR2 YYDKDF (reference sequence). The CDR3 covers 16 residues. Trimming cost V 4 bases and J 2 bases; bases outside gene matches: 5. CDR3 amino acids: CATSNDRGRTGNTIYF. In nucleotides, the CDR3 is TGTGCCACCAGCAACGACAGGGGGCGAACTGGAAACACCATATATTTT.

CDR3 amino acids: CASSSGDRGNTEAFF. In nucleotides, the CDR3 is TGTGCCAGTAGTAGCGGGGACAGAGGGAACACTGAAGCTTTCTTT. The V and J genes are TRBV19 and TRBJ1-1; 7 bases map to TRBD1. Per the germline V gene, CDR1 is LNHDA and CDR2 is SQIVND (reference sequence). The CDR3 loop spans 15 amino acids. V was clipped by 4 bases and J by 1 base; unmatched bases: 6.

V usage is TRBV7-8 and J usage is TRBJ2-5, with D perhaps matching TRBD1 (6 bases). V was pared by 4 bases and J by 5 bases, with 14 bases between. CDR1 and CDR2 (germline): SGHVS, FQNEAQ. This CDR3 is 14 amino acids long. The CDR3 here is CASSSPLRGETQYF. In DNA form, the CDR3 reads TGTGCCAGCAGCTCCCCTCTAAGGGGGGAGACCCAGTACTTC.

The V gene is TRBV29-1, the J gene TRBJ2-7, with D hard to call. CDR3 size: 13 residues. Trimming took 1 base from V and 2 from J, leaving 9 bases between them. CDR1 is SQVTM, CDR2 ANQGSEA, per germline. The CDR3 region has the DNA TGCAGCGTTGAAGGAAACGGTCCCTACGAGCAGTACTTC. Translation: CSVEGNGPYEQYF.

The chain has TRBV9 and TRBJ2-1, with unresolved D. The CDR3 consists of 12 residues. The V and J ends lost 4 bases and 7 bases respectively, with 9 bases between them. Germline V gene sequence: CDR1 SGDLS, CDR2 YYNGEE. As DNA, the CDR3 is TGTGCCAGCAGCCTTTCTCGGAATGAGCAGTTCTTC. Translation: CASSLSRNEQFF.

J is TRBJ2-3 and V is TRBV4-1; D remains unclear. The V gene's germline CDR1 is MGHRA and CDR2 YSYEKL. This CDR3 is 13 amino acids long. V lost 2 bases and J lost 2, with 5 bases in between. CDR3 DNA sequence: TGCGCCAGCAGCCAACCCCACACAGATACGCAGTATTTT. Translating it yields CASSQPHTDTQYF.

The genes are TRBV3-1 (or the pseudogene TRBV3-2) and TRBJ2-1; D not certain. This CDR3 contains 15 residues. Germline loops: CDR1 LGHDT, CDR2 YNNKEL (reference sequence). V was shortened by 1 base and J by 3 bases, with 10 bases between the two germline ends. The CDR3 spells CASSQGLAFYNEQFF. The CDR3 coding sequence is TGTGCCAGCAGCCAAGGGTTGGCCTTCTACAATGAGCAGTTCTTC.

Of note for this clone: Other DNA sequences in the same sample also yield this CDR3. V usage is TRBV27 and J usage is TRBJ1-6, with TRBD1 identical over 7 bases. CDR1 is MNHEY, CDR2 SMNVEV, per germline (reference sequence). V trimming: 6 bases; J trimming: 9 bases; junction bases outside the gene matches: 8. The CDR3 loop spans 14 amino acids. The CDR3, as DNA: TGTGCCAGCAGCCGGGGGCAGGGGGGTTCACCCCTCCACTTT. Encoded protein: CASSRGQGGSPLHF.

The V gene is TRBV30, the J gene TRBJ2-2, with 9 positions matching TRBD1. The CDR3 consists of 16 residues. Germline-derived CDR1 and CDR2 are GTSNPN and SVGIG (reference sequence). Germline trimming cut 7 bases from V and 2 bases from J; bases unmatched to any gene: 11. The chain's CDR3 is CASSTGTGFNTGELFF. The CDR3 coding sequence is TGTGCCTCTTCAACCGGGACAGGGTTTAACACCGGGGAGCTGTTTTTT.

The chain has TRBV5-1 and TRBJ2-7; 15 bases agree with TRBD2. V lost 4 bases and J lost 5; bases outside the gene matches: 10. The CDR3 loop spans 17 amino acids. CDR1 and CDR2 from the germline V gene are SGHRS and YFSETQ. CDR3 sequence (DNA): TGCGCCAGCAGCCCCGGACTAGCGGGGGGGCGAAGGAACGAGCAGTACTTC. It specifies CASSPGLAGGRRNEQYF.